This T cell receptor (beta chain) was sequenced during a study of cytomegalovirus exposure and HLA in healthy donors. V was clipped by 6 bases and J by 4 bases; unmatched bases: 7. CDR1 and CDR2 (germline): SGHAT, FQNNGV. The CDR3 contains 15 residues. Using immunoSEQ multiplex PCR, the repertoire was profiled, and TCRdb retains in-frame clones only, with some absent. Of about 56,000 clones detected, around 93% appear once; the ten largest clones hold roughly 1.8%. The TCR sequence derives from a woman younger than 35 in good health and CMV-seropositive. The gene calls are TRBV11-2 and TRBJ2-1; 9 positions match TRBD2. Sample: PBMCs. The CDR3 DNA reads as TGTGCCAGCAGTTGGGGCCTAGCGGGATACAATGAGCAGTTCTTC. Protein product: CASSWGLAGYNEQFF.